The present T cell receptor beta chain was sequenced within a study of metastatic and nonmetastatic thyroid tumors. Overall study context: The study looked at repertoires side by side in blood and in tumor or nodule tissue from malignant and benign thyroid patients.

Germline-derived CDR1 and CDR2 are LNHDA and SQIVND (reference sequence). The CDR3 totals 15 residues. All patients were treatment-naive before thyroid surgery. This clone rates as medium-sized. A much larger clone differs by one base, so this may be a read error. Other DNA sequences of this sample code for an identical CDR3. TCRdb re-called the PCR reads via MiXCR. The sample yields some 20,000 clones, approximately 40% seen once. This chain joins TRBV19 and TRBJ1-6; D gene uncertain. This sequence originates from a female donor with papillary thyroid cancer or a benign thyroid nodule (not recorded which). Some clones in this sample may be carry-over from other donors' samples. The sample consisted of tumor tissue. The CDR3 is CASSITPVANSPLHF. Written as DNA, the CDR3 is TGTGCCAGTAGTATTACGCCGGTTGCTAATTCGCCCCTCCACTTT.